This is a list of T cell receptor beta chains from one sample in a study of blood T cells in healthy people across ages. Each CDR3 protein is one row after TCRdb ran MiXCR on the 5' RACE reads. The table includes 1.5 million to 2 million distinct CDR3 sequences, approximately 28% detected once. The material sequenced was blood. The origin of the receptors is a woman in her twenties or thirties in good health. Both conserved end residues are part of each CDR3. Fields, in order: J gene, clone size, V gene, D gene, CDR3 DNA, CDR3 protein. D genes are given only for firm matches. Clone size is shown for a subset of rows, as once, few, many or a class of expanded clone.

J gene: TRBJ1-4
clone size: -
V gene: TRBV3-1
D gene: -
CDR3 DNA: TGTGCCAGCAGCCGGAGGAGGGAGGGAGAAAAACTGTTTTTT
CDR3 protein: CASSRRREGEKLFF

J gene: TRBJ1-5
clone size: -
V gene: TRBV28
D gene: -
CDR3 DNA: TGTGCCAGCGTGTATAGCAATCAGCCCCAGCATTTT
CDR3 protein: CASVYSNQPQHF

J gene: TRBJ2-7
clone size: -
V gene: TRBV19
D gene: -
CDR3 DNA: TGTGCCAGTACTAATGGGGGCAGCCACGAGCAGTACTTC
CDR3 protein: CASTNGGSHEQYF

J gene: TRBJ2-1
clone size: -
V gene: TRBV20-1
D gene: TRBD2
CDR3 DNA: TGCAGTGCTAGAGTCCAAGCGGGGGGGTATGAGCAGTTCTTC
CDR3 protein: CSARVQAGGYEQFF

J gene: TRBJ2-5
clone size: few
V gene: TRBV4-1
D gene: -
CDR3 DNA: TGCGCCAGCAGCCCTTTAGCGCTCCAAGAGACCCAGTACTTC
CDR3 protein: CASSPLALQETQYF

J gene: TRBJ2-7
clone size: -
V gene: TRBV25-1
D gene: -
CDR3 DNA: TGTGCCAGCAGTGAATCGCGTTCCTACGAGCAGTACTTC
CDR3 protein: CASSESRSYEQYF

J gene: TRBJ1-2
clone size: -
V gene: TRBV4-1
D gene: -
CDR3 DNA: TGCGCCAGCGGCGCCTATAACTATGGCTACACCTTC
CDR3 protein: CASGAYNYGYTF

J gene: TRBJ1-2
clone size: few
V gene: TRBV3-1
D gene: -
CDR3 DNA: TGTGCCAGCAGCCAAGATACAGGGATGGGTGGCTACACCTTC
CDR3 protein: CASSQDTGMGGYTF

J gene: TRBJ1-2
clone size: -
V gene: TRBV5-1
D gene: -
CDR3 DNA: TGCGCCAGCAGCTTGGAGAGAACGCAGGATGGCTACACCTTC
CDR3 protein: CASSLERTQDGYTF

J gene: TRBJ2-7
clone size: -
V gene: TRBV30
D gene: -
CDR3 DNA: TGTGCCTGGCTTCTCCGGGATCTTAGACTAGGTACCTACGAGCAGTACTTC
CDR3 protein: CAWLLRDLRLGTYEQYF

J gene: TRBJ2-3
clone size: -
V gene: TRBV20-1
D gene: -
CDR3 DNA: TGCAGTGCCCGGGACATCGCCCGTGGAGATACGCAGTATTTT
CDR3 protein: CSARDIARGDTQYF

J gene: TRBJ1-2
clone size: -
V gene: TRBV29-1
D gene: -
CDR3 DNA: TGCAGCGTTGAAGATTACGGCTACACCTTC
CDR3 protein: CSVEDYGYTF

J gene: TRBJ2-7
clone size: -
V gene: TRBV20-1
D gene: -
CDR3 DNA: TGCAGTGCAGGAGGGGAACCCTACGAGCAGTACTTC
CDR3 protein: CSAGGEPYEQYF

J gene: TRBJ1-2
clone size: -
V gene: TRBV6-2/TRBV6-3
D gene: -
CDR3 DNA: TGTGCCAGCCAGGGTCCAGACTATGGCTACACCTTC
CDR3 protein: CASQGPDYGYTF

J gene: TRBJ2-1
clone size: -
V gene: TRBV6-5
D gene: -
CDR3 DNA: TGTGCCAGCAGTTCGACCGGGCCACGGAATGAGCAGCTCTTC
CDR3 protein: CASSSTGPRNEQLF

J gene: TRBJ2-3
clone size: few
V gene: TRBV24-1
D gene: -
CDR3 DNA: TGTGCCACCAGTGATTATGTAGGAGGCGCAGATACGCAGTATTTT
CDR3 protein: CATSDYVGGADTQYF

J gene: TRBJ1-5
clone size: -
V gene: TRBV30
D gene: -
CDR3 DNA: TGTGCCTGGAGTGTAGGCAATCAGCCCCAGCATTTT
CDR3 protein: CAWSVGNQPQHF

J gene: TRBJ2-3
clone size: -
V gene: TRBV20-1
D gene: -
CDR3 DNA: TGCAGTGCTAGAGATGGGGCGGAAGGGGGAGATACGCAGTATTTT
CDR3 protein: CSARDGAEGGDTQYF

J gene: TRBJ2-1
clone size: many
V gene: TRBV29-1
D gene: -
CDR3 DNA: TGCAGCGTCCGCGGGAATGTGGACTACAATGAGCAGTTCTTC
CDR3 protein: CSVRGNVDYNEQFF

J gene: TRBJ2-1
clone size: many
V gene: TRBV3-1
D gene: -
CDR3 DNA: TGTGCCAGCAGCCAAGATGTCGGTAGCCCAAGAAATGAGCAGTTCTTC
CDR3 protein: CASSQDVGSPRNEQFF

J gene: TRBJ2-7
clone size: -
V gene: TRBV13
D gene: TRBD1
CDR3 DNA: TGTGCCAGCAGCTTAAAAGTGACAGGGACGTCGCGGGAGCAGTACTTC
CDR3 protein: CASSLKVTGTSREQYF

J gene: TRBJ2-1
clone size: few
V gene: TRBV12-3/TRBV12-4
D gene: -
CDR3 DNA: TGTGCCAGCAGTCGATACCTTCCTCTGGGATCGGGCTCCTACAATGAGCAGTTCTTC
CDR3 protein: CASSRYLPLGSGSYNEQFF

J gene: TRBJ2-1
clone size: -
V gene: TRBV7-9
D gene: -
CDR3 DNA: TGTGCCAGCAGCTTAGTGGCGGTCCAAAACAATGAGCAGTTCTTC
CDR3 protein: CASSLVAVQNNEQFF

J gene: TRBJ2-5
clone size: few
V gene: TRBV20-1
D gene: TRBD2
CDR3 DNA: TGCAGTGCTTCGGCTAGAGCGGGGAAGGAGACCCAGTACTTC
CDR3 protein: CSASARAGKETQYF

J gene: TRBJ2-5
clone size: few
V gene: TRBV6-4
D gene: TRBD2
CDR3 DNA: TGTGCCAGCAGTGTTTGGGGCAGGTCGAAAACCAGCGGGGCTTTAAGACAAGAGACCCAGTACTTC
CDR3 protein: CASSVWGRSKTSGALRQETQYF

J gene: TRBJ1-5
clone size: few
V gene: TRBV3-1
D gene: -
CDR3 DNA: TGTGCCAGCAGCCAAAATCTGGAGCCCCAGCATTTT
CDR3 protein: CASSQNLEPQHF

J gene: TRBJ1-1
clone size: few
V gene: TRBV28
D gene: -
CDR3 DNA: TGTGCCAGCAGTTCGGGGGGATCCGGACGGACTGAAGCTTTCTTT
CDR3 protein: CASSSGGSGRTEAFF

J gene: TRBJ2-7
clone size: -
V gene: TRBV7-2
D gene: -
CDR3 DNA: TGTGCCAGCAGCAGAGACATCCTCCGGAGCTCCTACGAGCAGTACTTC
CDR3 protein: CASSRDILRSSYEQYF

J gene: TRBJ2-1
clone size: -
V gene: TRBV5-1
D gene: TRBD1
CDR3 DNA: TGCGCCAGCAGCCAGGGGGACACGAGCTACAATGAGCAGTTCTTC
CDR3 protein: CASSQGDTSYNEQFF

J gene: TRBJ2-1
clone size: few
V gene: TRBV9
D gene: TRBD2
CDR3 DNA: TGTGCCAGCAGCGGATTAGCGGGGGGTATCAATGAGCAGTTCTTC
CDR3 protein: CASSGLAGGINEQFF

J gene: TRBJ1-5
clone size: -
V gene: TRBV7-9
D gene: -
CDR3 DNA: TGTGCCAGCAGCTTAACAGGAGCCCTCAATCAGCCCCAGCATTTT
CDR3 protein: CASSLTGALNQPQHF

J gene: TRBJ2-3
clone size: -
V gene: TRBV4-1
D gene: TRBD2
CDR3 DNA: TGCGCCAGCAGCCAAGTGGCGGGACTAGCAGCAGATACGCAGTATTTT
CDR3 protein: CASSQVAGLAADTQYF

J gene: TRBJ1-3
clone size: -
V gene: TRBV5-1
D gene: -
CDR3 DNA: TGCGCCAGCAGCTTCGAAGGGGCGACTGGAAACACCATATATTTT
CDR3 protein: CASSFEGATGNTIYF

J gene: TRBJ2-7
clone size: -
V gene: TRBV2
D gene: -
CDR3 DNA: TGTGCCAGCAGTGAGCAGGGTAGCTCCTACAATGAGCAGTACTTC
CDR3 protein: CASSEQGSSYNEQYF

J gene: TRBJ2-4
clone size: -
V gene: TRBV7-2
D gene: -
CDR3 DNA: TGTGCCAGCAGCCTTATATCGGGGTACAAAAACATTCAGTACTTC
CDR3 protein: CASSLISGYKNIQYF

J gene: TRBJ2-3
clone size: once
V gene: TRBV9
D gene: -
CDR3 DNA: TGTGCCAGCAGCGTGACAGTTGAGGCAGATACGCAGTATTTT
CDR3 protein: CASSVTVEADTQYF